One sample yielded the 13 T cell receptor beta chains listed below, sequenced in a study of blood T cell repertoires in COVID-19. Sequencing used immunoSEQ multiplex PCR; TCRdb keeps in-frame clones, though not all of them. The sample yields 200,000 to 250,000 clones, over 80% seen once. The sample was PBMCs or T cells enriched from blood (not recorded which). The receptor set was obtained from a woman between 18 and 29 years old who had recovered from COVID-19.

CDR3: CASSFLETGDTQYF. The CDR3 DNA follows: TGTGCCAGCAGCTTCCTAGAGACTGGGGATACGCAGTATTTT. The chain uses TRBV13 and TRBJ2-3; D is ambiguous. Trimming took 3 bases from V and 6 from J, leaving 13 bases between them. Germline-derived CDR1 and CDR2 are PRHDT and FYEKMQ (reference sequence). This CDR3 region has 14 residues.

The J gene is TRBJ1-2, the V gene TRBV18; D gene unclear. The CDR3 sequence is 14 residues long. The V end lost 3 bases, the J end lost 0 bases, and 8 bases lay between the germline ends. Germline lookup yields CDR1 KGHSH and CDR2 LQKENI. The CDR3 here is CASSPGSANYGYTF. In DNA form, the CDR3 reads TGTGCCAGCTCACCGGGCAGTGCTAACTATGGCTACACCTTC.

The chain uses TRBV11-1 and TRBJ2-7; TRBD2 might be the D (5 bases). V was pared by 3 bases and J by 0 bases, with 9 bases between. Germline assignment: CDR1 SGHAT and CDR2 FQDESV (reference sequence). The CDR3 loop spans 14 amino acids. The CDR3 DNA sequence: TGTGCCAGCAGCTTGAGCCGGGACTCCTACGAGCAGTACTTC. Translation: CASSLSRDSYEQYF.

This chain joins TRBV19 and TRBJ2-2, with D maybe TRBD2 (5 bases). The V gene's germline CDR1 is LNHDA and CDR2 SQIVND (reference sequence). V was clipped by 5 bases and J by 4 bases, with 17 bases between them. This CDR3 is 16 amino acids long. Here the CDR3 DNA reads TGTGCCAGTAGTTCTGGTTGGGTTGGAGGCACCGGGGAGCTGTTTTTT. This encodes CASSSGWVGGTGELFF.

V usage is TRBV9 and J usage is TRBJ1-4, with TRBD1 as a possible D gene (5 bases). Trimming removed 3 bases from V and 6 bases from J, with 18 bases in between. The germline V gene has CDR1 SGDLS and CDR2 YYNGEE. This CDR3 is 16 amino acids long. This chain's CDR3 is CASSEAGGGLYEKLFF. CDR3 DNA: TGTGCCAGCAGCGAGGCCGGCGGGGGATTGTATGAAAAACTGTTTTTT. The full variable domain, rest sourced from reference TRBV9 and TRBJ1-4, is DSGVTQTPKHLITATGQRVTLRCSPRSGDLSVYWYQQSLDQGLQFLIQYYNGEERAKGNILERFSAQQFPDLHSELNLSSLELGDSALYFCASSEAGGGLYEKLFFGSGTQLSVL.

The V gene is TRBV5-6, the J gene TRBJ2-6; D perhaps matches TRBD1 (5 bases). The V gene's germline CDR1 is SGHDT and CDR2 YYEEEE. The CDR3 totals 18 residues. V lost 3 bases to trimming and J lost 0 bases, with 16 bases between them. The CDR3 loop reads CASSSFSDTFSGANVLTF. As DNA, the CDR3 is TGTGCCAGCAGCTCCTTCTCGGACACCTTCTCTGGGGCCAACGTCCTGACTTTC.

The V gene is TRBV5-6, the J gene TRBJ2-7; no definite D call. Germline V gives CDR1 SGHDT, CDR2 YYEEEE. The CDR3 length is 11 residues. The germline V and J ends were trimmed by 0 bases and 6 bases, with 4 bases remaining between them. CDR3 bases: TGTGCCAGCAGCTTGGGTATCGAGCAGTACTTC. This codes for CASSLGIEQYF. The full variable domain, in which reference TRBV5-6 and TRBJ2-7 provide the parts outside the CDR3, is DAGVTQSPTHLIKTRGQQVTLRCSPKSGHDTVSWYQQALGQGPQFIFQYYEEEERQRGNFPDRFSGHQFPNYSSELNVNALLLGDSALYLCASSLGIEQYFGPGTRLTVT.

The genes are TRBV10-3 and TRBJ1-2; no definite D call. Germline V CDR1 and CDR2: ENHRY, SYGVKD. V lost 5 bases to trimming and J lost 0 bases, with 10 bases between them. The CDR3 sequence is 14 residues long. The CDR3 region is CAISTGIANYGYTF. The CDR3 DNA sequence: TGTGCCATCAGTACCGGGATAGCTAACTATGGCTACACCTTC.

The chain recombines TRBV10-3 with TRBJ1-4; TRBD1 is a possible D gene (5 bases). V was trimmed by 2 bases and J by 4 bases, leaving 11 bases between them. The CDR3 is 15 residues long. CDR1 and CDR2 from the germline V gene are ENHRY and SYGVKD. CDR3 sequence: CAISEGQGLNEKLFF. The CDR3, as DNA: TGTGCCATCAGTGAGGGTCAGGGCCTTAATGAAAAACTGTTTTTT.

This chain links TRBV2 with TRBJ2-7; unclear D gene. CDR1 SNHLY and CDR2 FYNNEI come from the germline V gene. The CDR3 contains 15 residues. Trimming left V 4 bases short and J 6 bases short, with 19 bases between. As DNA, the CDR3 is TGTGCCAGCAGTGGGAGAGGAAGAACCGCTGGCGAGCAGTACTTC. Translating gives CASSGRGRTAGEQYF.

The J gene is TRBJ2-5, the V gene TRBV9; D is ambiguous. Per the germline V gene, CDR1 is SGDLS and CDR2 is YYNGEE. This CDR3 has 15 amino acids. The ends were cut back, 4 bases at V and 0 bases at J, with 13 bases in the middle. The CDR3 region is CASSRSGGNQETQYF. CDR3 bases: TGTGCCAGCAGCCGGTCTGGCGGCAACCAAGAGACCCAGTACTTC.

V and J are TRBV6-5 and TRBJ2-7; the D gene is possibly TRBD2 (6 bases). This CDR3 is built from 13 residues. Trimming took 5 bases from V and 0 from J, leaving 8 bases between them. Looked up from germline, CDR1 is MNHEY and CDR2 is SVGAGI. The CDR3 reads CASSPSASYEQYF. CDR3 DNA sequence: TGTGCCAGCAGTCCTAGCGCCTCCTACGAGCAGTACTTC.

The rearrangement links TRBV27 to TRBJ1-1; TRBD1 matches at 9 bases. The germline CDR1 and CDR2 sequences are MNHEY and SMNVEV (reference sequence). The CDR3 runs to 13 residues. V dropped 5 bases and J dropped 14; count of bases not matched to a gene: 12. The CDR3 region is CASSGDRVNGWFF. Written as DNA, the CDR3 is TGTGCCAGCAGTGGGGACAGGGTGAATGGGTGGTTCTTT.